What follows is one TCR beta chain and its context. Its antigen is not yet known. No qualities accompany the bases; no much larger clone lies one base away. Patients chosen for sequencing had shown expansion of CD8+CD57+ cells by flow cytometry. Every patient had severe acquired aplastic anemia, diagnosed using the International Study of Aplastic Anemia and Agranulocytosis and Camitta criteria. No therapy had been received by the patients at the time of blood sampling. In this study, sorted CD4+ and CD8+ T cells from the blood of healthy subjects and of severe aplastic anemia patients had their TCR repertoires deep-sequenced. Patients were enrolled under clinicaltrials.gov protocols 00001620, 01623167, 00001397, 00071045, 00081523 and 00961064 in the USA. Ficoll-Paque density gradient centrifugation was used to isolate peripheral blood mononuclear cells. CD4+ and CD8+ T cells were sorted by FACS or magnetic beads before DNA extraction.

V drops 4 bases and J drops 4 bases, leaving 11 bases in between. Based on the germline V gene, the CDR1 and CDR2 sequences are MNHEY and SVGAGI. The CDR3 sequence holds 13 residues, the cysteine and phenylalanine included. Solely the CDR3 DNA is kept, with 39 bases framed from the first base. The data are from a study of CD8+CD57+ T cells in acquired aplastic anemia (dated by TCRdb to 2016 to 2018). Study-level background: Extracted DNA from sorted CD4+ and CD8+ cells averaged about 3.4 ug, ranging from roughly 0.19 to 27.4 ug. CD8+CD57+ expansion was defined as a frequency above the mean frequency observed in healthy subjects. The investigation overall reported the following: Patients and healthy controls showed no significant difference in CD8+ Simpson's diversity (P=0.060). Although under 35 CD8+ CDR3 sequences were shared by patients and controls, these sequences appeared highly expressed in patients and within the immunodominant clones of patients.

Genomic DNA served as template for TCR beta VDJ combination and CDR3 sequence profiling. An Illumina HiSeq 2000 was used for TCR repertoire sequencing. As for the original processing: TRBV/TRBJ rearrangement plots, CDR3 size and DJ length profiles, and Simpson's diversity index were used to evaluate the repertoires. The immunodominant clone was defined as the most abundant DNA sequence in deep sequencing data. CDR3 amino acid sequences were screened for sharing across subjects and compared with published repertoires and the VDJdb database. Through fastp at Q25 and MiXCR, TCRdb rebuilt clones from the public reads, retaining in-frame beta chains. For every CDR3 protein sequence, its rows merge into one entry that carries the most common genes and DNA. TCRdb, rather than the study authors, made the V and J calls. Within this sample are about 150,000 distinct CDR3 sequences, with 52% of them counted one time only. The ten largest clones represent 9.5% to 15% of the sample.

The V gene is TRBV6-5 and the J gene is TRBJ2-7, with no reliable assignment of the D segment. This TCR was recovered from a human donor with aplastic anemia. The sequencing sample was made of sorted CD4+, CD8+, or CD8+CD57+ T cells (not recorded which) from PBMCs. The nucleotides read TGTGCCAGCAGTTTCGGCGCCTGGTACGAGCAGTACTTC. Translation gives CASSFGAWYEQYF.